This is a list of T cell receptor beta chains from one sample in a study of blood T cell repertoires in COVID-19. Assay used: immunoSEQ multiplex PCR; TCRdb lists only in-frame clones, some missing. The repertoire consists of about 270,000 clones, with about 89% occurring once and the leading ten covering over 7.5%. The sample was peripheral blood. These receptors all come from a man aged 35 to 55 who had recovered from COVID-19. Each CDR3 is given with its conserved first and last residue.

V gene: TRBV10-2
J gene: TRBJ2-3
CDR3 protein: CASAEVALAGSTDTQYF

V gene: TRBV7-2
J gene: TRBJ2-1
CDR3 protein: CASSFSTSGHPNYNEQFF

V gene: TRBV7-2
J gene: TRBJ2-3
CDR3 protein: CASSLGSAASTDTQYF

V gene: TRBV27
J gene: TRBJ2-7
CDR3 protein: CASRPNRGGQGAQEQYF

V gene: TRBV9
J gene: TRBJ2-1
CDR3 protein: CASSQRGRARDEQFF

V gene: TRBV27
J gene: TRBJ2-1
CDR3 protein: CASSWGGSYNEQFF

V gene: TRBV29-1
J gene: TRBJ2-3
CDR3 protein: CSVEAGGFGTDTQYF

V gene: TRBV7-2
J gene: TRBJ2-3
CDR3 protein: CASSSTTLVGTQYF

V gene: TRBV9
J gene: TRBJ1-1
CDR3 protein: CASSVRTDRGAEAFF

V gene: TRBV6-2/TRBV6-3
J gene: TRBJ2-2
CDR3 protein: CASSSGLNKGGELFF

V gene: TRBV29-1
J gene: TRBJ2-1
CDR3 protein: CSVGTGGSGEQFF

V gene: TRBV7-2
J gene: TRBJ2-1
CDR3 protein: CASSLVRSGLYNEQFF

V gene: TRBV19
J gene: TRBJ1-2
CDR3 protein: CASTPVGQGGTYGYTF

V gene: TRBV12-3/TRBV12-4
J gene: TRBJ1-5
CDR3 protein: CASSFRGNQPQHF

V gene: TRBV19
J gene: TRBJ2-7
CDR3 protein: CASSIGLGETYEQYF

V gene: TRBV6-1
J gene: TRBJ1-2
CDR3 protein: CASSGPGSYGYTF

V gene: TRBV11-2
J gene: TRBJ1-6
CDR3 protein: CASSSRGRGDSPLHF

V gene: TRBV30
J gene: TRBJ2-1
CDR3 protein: CAWSVSPGQGFYNEQFF

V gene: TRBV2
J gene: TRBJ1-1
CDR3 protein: CASSAQGWGTEAFF

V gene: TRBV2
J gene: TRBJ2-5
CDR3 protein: CASSGPGGKETQYF

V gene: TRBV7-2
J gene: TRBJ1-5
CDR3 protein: CASSLDGGGNQPQHF

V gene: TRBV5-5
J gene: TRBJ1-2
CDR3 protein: CASSPSPTGDSNYGYTF

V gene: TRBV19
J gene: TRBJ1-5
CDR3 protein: CASSQGTGGEPQHF

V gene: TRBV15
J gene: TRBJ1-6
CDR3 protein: CATSRDSRGISPLHF

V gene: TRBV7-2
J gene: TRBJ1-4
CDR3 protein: CASSFKEGEKLFF

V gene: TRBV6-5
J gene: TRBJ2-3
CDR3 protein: CASSYSRGSDTQYF

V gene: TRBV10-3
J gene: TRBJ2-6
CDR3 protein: CAISESGLGANVLTF

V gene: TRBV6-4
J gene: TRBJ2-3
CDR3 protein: CASSLAGTLTDTQYF

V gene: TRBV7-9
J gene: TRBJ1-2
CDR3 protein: CASSLFRASYTF

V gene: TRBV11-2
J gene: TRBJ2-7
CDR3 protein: CASSLAGGTYEQYF

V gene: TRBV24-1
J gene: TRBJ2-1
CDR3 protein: CATSARGGGPVNEQFF

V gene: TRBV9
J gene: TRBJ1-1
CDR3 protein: CASSVYPLPEVTEAFF

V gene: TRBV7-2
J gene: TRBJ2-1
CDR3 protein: CASSSPVGLAGKEQFF

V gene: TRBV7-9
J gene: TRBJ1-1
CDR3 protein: CASSPQGLGAFF

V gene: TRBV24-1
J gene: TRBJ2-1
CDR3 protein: CATSDLRIYSGSCNEQFF

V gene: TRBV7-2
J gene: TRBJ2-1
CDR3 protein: CASSLRLSNEQFF

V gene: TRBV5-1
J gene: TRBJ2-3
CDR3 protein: CASSLGLAGSDTQYF